The source of this T cell receptor beta chain is a study of T cells in Graves' hyperthyroidism and ophthalmopathy. The TCR beta CDR3 regions underwent amplification using RNA transcripts as the source. During a first-round RT-PCR of the TCR CDR3, the HTBI primer set was used. TCRdb reprocessed the multiplex PCR reads with MiXCR, giving one entry per CDR3 protein. The table has approximately 260,000 distinct CDR3 sequences, around 15% seen once. This clonotype was seen more than once but under ten times. V shed 1 base and J shed 3 bases, with 16 bases lying between them. This CDR3 has 16 amino acids. Germline CDR1 reads SGHDN; CDR2 reads FVKESK.

Sequencing input: blood. The chain joins TRBV14 to TRBJ2-7; no clear D gene. The clonotype was recovered from a woman between 50 and 59 years old with Graves' hyperthyroidism that later progressed to Graves' ophthalmopathy. The CDR3 protein is CASSQALGRTHYEQYF. DNA for the CDR3: TGTGCCAGCAGCCAAGCCCTCGGTAGGACGCACTACGAGCAGTACTTC.